This paragraph covers one TCR beta chain sequence. No cognate antigen has been identified for it. No much larger clone is present one base from it, and per-base qualities are unavailable. TCRbeta CDR3 regions were amplified from genomic DNA by means of the immunoSEQ Assay, a bias-controlled multiplex PCR. In the original analysis: The number of nucleated cells in each sample was estimated by amplification of reference gene primers within the assay. To quantify the absolute abundance of each unique TCRbeta CDR3 rearrangement, sequence reads were collapsed and filtered. Productive Simpson clonality was computed per sample as the square root of Simpson's diversity index over productive rearrangements. Not all clones reach the TCRdb copy of this immuneACCESS table, which keeps in-frame sequences only. Checked studies attribute under half of the gap to unresolved V genes and leave the rest unexplained. V and J calls plus clone size are reproduced from that table; the DNA served to infer D and trimming. The sample table contains more than 250,000 clones; only one count was recorded for over 70% of them. The biggest ten clones account for roughly 1.1% of the sample.

The germline ends are 12 bases apart after V is trimmed by 4 bases and J by 5 bases. Reading the germline V gene gives CDR1 SGHDT and CDR2 YYEEEE. Taken from cysteine to phenylalanine, the CDR3 has 13 residues. The kept DNA is CDR3 alone, 39 bases in frame from the first base. The source of the sample is a study of blood T cell repertoires in COVID-19 (dated by TCRdb to the early 2020s). At the level of the whole study: Collaborator samples came from the United States, Italy and Spain and covered acute and convalescent phases of COVID-19. Where available, HLA class I and class II types were obtained from metadata supplied by the sample provider rather than from assay-based typing. The repertoires were released in a freely available public database intended as a resource for research on the immune response to SARS-CoV-2. Nearly every sample came with metadata listing a de-identified subject ID, COVID-19 status, age in years and sex. Deeply sampled blood TCRbeta repertoires from subjects exposed to, actively infected with, or recovered from COVID-19 were included in the dataset. The material from the prospective study consisted of cDNA or gDNA derived from T cells, B-cell-depleted T cells, or PBMCs. Samples were obtained from the ongoing ImmuneRACE study (first 160 participants) and from 1,254 subjects provided by 6 global collaborators. Points the paper makes about the study in general: The quantity of clinical and demographic metadata differed by source and by participant and was supplied without curation.

The collaborating institutions used their own protocols to collect whole blood in K2EDTA tubes. Collaborator samples were shipped for TCRbeta analysis as frozen whole blood, isolated PBMCs, or DNA extracted from either sample type. Here the chain combines TRBV5-6 and TRBJ1-2, with TRBD1 as a weak D call on 5 bases. The origin of this receptor is a woman aged 50 to 60 with acute or convalescent COVID-19. Material: peripheral blood. The CDR3 protein sequence reads: CASSDAGIYGYTF. The nucleotide sequence reads as follows: TGTGCCAGCAGCGACGCAGGGATTTATGGCTACACCTTC. Reference TRBV5-6 and TRBJ1-2 proteins supply the regions before and after the CDR3; the full variable domain is: DAGVTQSPTHLIKTRGQQVTLRCSPKSGHDTVSWYQQALGQGPQFIFQYYEEEERQRGNFPDRFSGHQFPNYSSELNVNALLLGDSALYLCASSDAGIYGYTFGSGTRLTVV.